Listed here is a single T cell receptor beta chain. No antigen is known for it. The sample originates from a study of shared clonotypes between healthy human individuals. Findings and caveats of the study: Non-shared clonotypes had lower generation probabilities than clonotypes shared by all four sorted-subset donors.

The assay was immunoSEQ multiplex PCR, and TCRdb's table has in-frame clones only and misses some. The sample has more than 2,000,000 clones, 85% to 95% seen once. What was sequenced was naive CD4+ T cells sorted from blood. Subset in this sample: CD45RA+ positively selected. The TCR was taken from a man aged 18 to 35 in good health.

The CDR3 region has the DNA TGTGCCAGCAGCTTGCTGGCAGAAGGGTGGGGAAACACCATATATTTT. It encodes CASSLLAEGWGNTIYF. This chain connects TRBV5-6 to TRBJ1-3; no firm D call. CDR1 SGHDT and CDR2 YYEEEE come from the germline V gene. V lost 1 base and J 4 bases, leaving 15 bases between the germline ends. CDR3 size: 16 residues.